Each of the 7 T cell receptor beta chains below was sequenced from the same sample in a study of radiotherapy plus CTLA-4 blockade in lung cancer. The repertoire was sequenced with immunoSEQ multiplex PCR; TCRdb's copy has only in-frame clones and lacks some. Here the sample spans approximately 98,000 clones, 75% to 85% being singletons. The specimen was peripheral blood, collected from a patient treated with radiotherapy plus ipilimumab. These receptors were obtained from a human donor with non-small cell lung cancer who had a partial response to radiotherapy plus ipilimumab.

This chain connects TRBV5-1 to TRBJ2-7; 9 nucleotides agree with TRBD1. Germline loops: CDR1 SGHRS, CDR2 YFSETQ. The CDR3 runs 14 residues. After removal of 2 bases from V and 4 bases from J, the junction contained 4 bases not matched to a gene. The CDR3 nucleotides are TGCGCCAGCAGCTTCCGGGACAGGGTATACGAGCAGTACTTC. It yields the protein CASSFRDRVYEQYF. Filled out from reference TRBV5-1 and TRBJ2-7, the complete variable domain reads KAGVTQTPRYLIKTRGQQVTLSCSPISGHRSVSWYQQTPGQGLQFLFEYFSETQRNKGNFPGRFSGRQFSNSRSEMNVSTLELGDSALYLCASSFRDRVYEQYFGPGTRLTVT.

There are a few counts of this clone. The rearrangement uses TRBV6-5 and TRBJ1-3; a weak D match, TRBD1 (5 bases). The CDR3 covers 15 residues. Germline V gives CDR1 MNHEY, CDR2 SVGAGI. V gave up 6 bases and J gave up 3 bases, with 15 bases separating them. The chain's CDR3 is CASSPGGALGNTIYF. DNA for the CDR3: TGTGCCAGCAGCCCAGGCGGGGCCCTTGGAAACACCATATATTTT.

This clone appeared a single time. The J gene is TRBJ1-4, the V gene TRBV7-2, with D tentatively TRBD1 (6 bases). The V gene lost 5 bases and the J gene lost 8 bases, with 18 bases spanning the gap. The CDR3 runs 15 residues. CDR1 is SGHTA, CDR2 FQGNSA, per germline. The CDR3 DNA sequence: TGTGCCAGCAGCCCAAGACCAGGGGTCTGGGAAAAACTGTTTTTT. It specifies CASSPRPGVWEKLFF.

V and J are TRBV18 and TRBJ1-5; D might be TRBD1 (5 bases). Trimming took off 6 bases at V and 2 bases at J, with 14 bases between the two ends. Germline CDR1 KGHSH, CDR2 LQKENI. This CDR3 comprises 15 residues. Here the CDR3 DNA reads TGTGCCAGCTCTCCCCAGGGAGGGGGCAATCAGCCCCAGCATTTT. Translating it yields CASSPQGGGNQPQHF.

The V call is TRBV29-1, the J call TRBJ2-1; TRBD1 agrees at 10 bases. This CDR3 has 13 amino acids. Germline-derived CDR1 and CDR2 are SQVTM and ANQGSEA. J lost 9 bases, V lost 7 bases, and 9 bases had no gene match. The CDR3, as DNA: TGCAGCGCCGGGACAGGGGTAACAGGTGAGCAGTTCTTC. Translating gives CSAGTGVTGEQFF.

The chain combines TRBV29-1 with TRBJ1-1; a weak D match, TRBD1 (5 bases). The CDR3 extends over 12 amino acids. The V and J ends lost 7 bases and 0 bases respectively, with 9 bases between them. Germline CDR1 and CDR2: SQVTM and ANQGSEA. CDR3 in amino acids: CSAQGLNTEAFF. The CDR3 DNA reads as TGCAGCGCCCAGGGTTTGAACACTGAAGCTTTCTTT.

This clone was counted only a few times. The rearrangement joins TRBV10-2 to TRBJ1-1; D remains ambiguous. This CDR3 is built from 13 residues. Germline CDR1 and CDR2: WSHSY and SAAADI. The V gene lost 4 bases and the J gene lost 5 bases, with 11 bases spanning the gap. CDR3 DNA: TGCGCCAGCAGTGCTCGGGGTTCGACTGAAGCTTTCTTT. Protein sequence: CASSARGSTEAFF.